This T cell receptor beta chain was obtained from a study of blood T cell repertoires in COVID-19. Unmatched junction bases numbered 9, after V lost 4 bases and J lost 0 bases. The CDR3 spans 17 residues. The V gene's germline CDR1 is SGHRS and CDR2 YFSETQ. Some clones are missing from TCRdb's copy, which holds only in-frame ones; the method was immunoSEQ multiplex PCR. The sample has roughly 14,000 clones; about 90% are singletons. The sequencing sample was made of peripheral blood. The receptor was derived from a human donor in a cohort sampled during active COVID-19. The V call is TRBV5-1, the J call TRBJ2-3, with 9 bases that match TRBD1. CDR3 in DNA: TGCGCCAGCAGCCCCGGACAGGGGAGATCTAGCACAGATACGCAGTATTTT. This sequence encodes CASSPGQGRSSTDTQYF.